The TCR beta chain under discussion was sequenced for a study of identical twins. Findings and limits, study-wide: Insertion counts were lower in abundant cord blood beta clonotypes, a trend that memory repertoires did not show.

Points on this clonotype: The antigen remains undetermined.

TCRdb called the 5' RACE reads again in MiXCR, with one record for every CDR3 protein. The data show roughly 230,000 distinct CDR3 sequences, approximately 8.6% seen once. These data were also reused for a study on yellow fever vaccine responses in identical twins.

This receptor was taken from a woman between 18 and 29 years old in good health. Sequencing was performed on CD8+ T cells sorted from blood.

CDR3 loop: CSASQGFYGYTF. The CDR3 DNA reads as TGCAGCGCCTCACAGGGATTCTATGGCTACACCTTC. J is TRBJ1-2 and V is TRBV29-1; D might be TRBD1 (6 bases). Germline V gene lookup returns CDR1 SQVTM and CDR2 ANQGSEA. The CDR3 is 12 residues long. V shed 7 bases and J shed 4 bases, with 13 bases lying between them.